This is a list of T cell receptor beta chains from one sample in a study of regulatory T cells in long-lasting Graves disease. TCRdb reprocessed the multiplex PCR reads via MiXCR and lists one record per CDR3 protein. The data contain a few hundred thousand distinct CDR3 sequences, around 15% of them singletons. This same sample was also taken into another study, of T cells in Graves' hyperthyroidism and ophthalmopathy.

The source material was peripheral blood mononuclear cells (PBMCs), sampled at new diagnosis, from a patient treated with antithyroid drugs. Every receptor here comes from a woman between 45 and 60 years old with Graves disease. The CDR3 runs from the conserved cysteine through the conserved F or W. D genes are given only for firm matches. Clone size is shown for a subset of rows, as once, few, many or a class of expanded clone.

>-|TRBV29-1|TRBJ1-2|-
CSAQTGAGLGGYTF
TGCAGCGCACAAACCGGAGCAGGGCTAGGGGGCTACACCTTC
>TRBD1|TRBV4-1|TRBJ1-1|-
CASSPGAGGPKNTEAFF
TGCGCCAGCAGCCCTGGGGCAGGGGGCCCAAAGAACACTGAAGCTTTCTTT
>-|TRBV3-1|TRBJ2-5|few
CASSQGQETRYF
TGTGCCAGCAGCCAGGGCCAAGAGACCCGGTACTTC
>TRBD2|TRBV3-1|TRBJ2-1|many
CASSQVGLAGGVEQFF
TGTGCCAGCAGCCAAGTGGGACTAGCGGGAGGAGTAGAGCAGTTCTTC
>TRBD1|TRBV28|TRBJ1-6|-
CASSLDAWTGLSSRSPLHF
TGTGCCAGCAGTTTAGATGCCTGGACAGGATTAAGTTCTCGTTCACCCCTCCACTTT
>-|TRBV5-1|TRBJ2-1|-
CASSSPQDGSSYNEQFF
TGCGCCAGCAGCTCGCCGCAGGACGGATCTTCCTACAATGAGCAGTTCTTC
>-|TRBV4-1|TRBJ2-7|-
CASSLVTSPSSLYEQYF
TGCGCCAGCAGCCTCGTCACAAGTCCGTCAAGTCTCTACGAGCAGTACTTC
>-|TRBV18|TRBJ2-7|few
CASSRSNSVYEQYF
TGTGCCAGCTCACGGAGTAATTCCGTCTACGAGCAGTACTTC
>TRBD1|TRBV7-3|TRBJ1-5|many
CASSATGGDQPQHF
TGTGCCAGCAGCGCTACAGGGGGCGATCAGCCCCAGCATTTT
>-|TRBV19|TRBJ2-7|few
CASSTSGPIYEQYF
TGTGCCAGTAGCACGTCAGGTCCAATCTACGAGCAGTACTTC